This T cell receptor (beta chain) was captured in a study of blood T cell repertoires in COVID-19. Study overall: Italy, Spain and the United States were the sources of the convalescent and acute COVID-19 samples. PBMCs, B-cell-depleted T cells, or T cells were the source of the cDNA or gDNA that made up the material.

This CDR3 is built from 13 residues. With V trimmed by 0 bases and J by 9 bases, 3 bases remained unmatched. Germline V CDR1 and CDR2: SGHRS, YFSETQ. In the original workflow: From reference gene primer amplification, estimates of nucleated cell counts were derived. Profiled with immunoSEQ multiplex PCR; TCRdb holds only in-frame clones, not every one. V and J calls and clone size are copied from that table; D and trimming were computed from the DNA. Of 200,000 to 250,000 clones in the sample, approximately 82% were seen once. V and J are TRBV5-1 and TRBJ2-1, with 7 bases fitting TRBD1. The material sequenced was peripheral blood. The source of this sequence is a woman at least 80 years old with acute or convalescent COVID-19. The CDR3: CASSLEGAGEQFF. The CDR3 DNA sequence: TGCGCCAGCAGCTTGGAGGGGGCGGGTGAGCAGTTCTTC.